This note documents a single TCR beta chain sequence. Its antigen has not been determined. A junction end diverges from the germline sequence, so it may reflect a read error. In the same sample, other DNA sequences code for this CDR3. This entry comes from a study of shared clonotypes between healthy human individuals (dated by TCRdb to the early 2020s). Describing the broader study: The cohort included a few men and two women between 18 and 49 years of age. To estimate repertoire size and how much clonotypes are shared between individuals, the study performed deep sequencing of blood TCR repertoires from about 5 healthy adults. For each donor, CD4 naive and CD4 memory were each run on three plates, CD8 naive on two plates, and CD8 memory on one plate. Each donor's leukapheresis produced roughly between roughly 0.85 and 10 billion PBMCs. Different laboratories and diverse techniques were used to prepare libraries and sequence TCR repertoires, to increase sequencing depth and limit assay-specific biases. Summary of the overall study and its limitations: Sampling was limited to blood, and TCR repertoires in tissue likely differ from TCR repertoires in blood. Because the study included only a small number of donors, the genetic and exposure-history diversity represented was limited. Rarefaction of sorted-subset datasets indicated incomplete sequencing despite the large sequencing depth. Estimated clonotype richness was generally larger for naive than for memory subsets. Compared with non-shared clonotypes, the clonotypes found in all four sorted-subset donors had higher generation probabilities. Pairwise subsampling indicated that sequencing depth was expected to affect the degree of clonotype sharing among donors. About 4.5% of naive CD4, 3.5% of naive CD8, 2.3% of memory CD4, and over 0.35% of memory CD8 clonotypes were shared across several donors.

Healthy HIV-negative adults with no recently reported acute infections or vaccinations were included as donors. Every donor was a Caucasian adult residing in Nashville, Tennessee, USA. CD4+ T cells were enriched by magnetic negative selection; naive cells were then positively selected on CD45RA, and the negative fraction formed the memory subset. Blood was obtained by leukapheresis, after which PBMCs were separated by Ficoll-Histopaque density gradient centrifugation and cryopreserved in liquid nitrogen vapor phase. Analytical flow cytometry was used to check the purity and quantity of each magnetically sorted T cell population. Genomic DNA was isolated from each sorted fraction and quantified by UV absorbance on a Nanodrop 2000c. Using the deep immunoSEQ assay, TCR CDR3 regions were amplified from genomic DNA by multiplex PCR. Extracted genomic DNA from each cell subset was spread evenly across all wells of several immunoSEQ 96-well plates, with each plate serving as a replicate. For sorted subsets, each replicate PCR was loaded with around 200 ng genomic DNA, equivalent to roughly 30,000 T cell genomes. The purified libraries were quantified using a Qubit 3.0 fluorometer, sized with a Bioanalyzer 2100, and then quantified again using the KAPA Library Quantification kit. Each immunoSEQ 96-well plate was sequenced on its own single-read 150-cycle Illumina NextSeq 550 flow cell. For the original study's pipeline: Because only junctional sequences without quality scores were contained in the immunoSEQ output, filtering matching that applied to full-length reads could not be performed. To assign V/J genes and CDR3, sequences were annotated using PyIR, a Python wrapper for IgBLAST v1.9, with IMGT germline references. Reads were filtered out if the reads had weak V/J assignments (E-value above 1e-6), no CDR3, stop codons, out-of-frame junctions, or ambiguous translated residues. A V3J clonotype was defined by an identical inferred V gene, J gene, and CDR3 amino acid sequence. The percentage overlap between two repertoires was calculated by dividing the number of shared unique clonotypes by the size of the smaller repertoire. Richness of each repertoire was evaluated using RTK rarefaction, the Chao1 estimator, and Recon v2.1 estimates of unobserved clonotypes. Generation probabilities were computed with OLGA for all TCRbeta clonotypes obtained by the gDNA method from several donors. TCRdb limited this immuneACCESS table to in-frame rearrangements with V and J called. A share of clones is missing; checked studies link under half to unresolved V genes, and the rest is unexplained. The DNA was the basis for D and trimming; V, J and clone size are from that table. The sample table shows over a million clones, and 70% to 80% are seen once. The top ten constitute under 0.8% of the sample.

Sequences were obtained from memory CD4+ T cells from PBMCs. The cell subset or site label corresponds to: CD45RA-negative fraction. This TCR derives from a young man in good health. Some clones in this sample may be carry-over from other donors' samples.

The CDR3 region reads CASMDRSTDTQYF. The DNA sequence is given as TGTGCCAGCATGGACAGGAGCACAGATACGCAGTACTTT. Recombination linked TRBV6-5 to TRBJ2-3, with 7 central nucleotides matching TRBD1. The CDR3 starts with the cysteine, ends with the phenylalanine, and has 13 residues. The sequence is cut down to CDR3 DNA, 39 bases in frame from base 1. In the germline V gene, CDR1 corresponds to MNHEY and CDR2 to SVGAGI.